Listed here is a single T cell receptor beta chain. Its matching antigen is unknown. Some clones are missing from TCRdb's copy, which holds only in-frame ones; the method was immunoSEQ multiplex PCR. The sample carries hundreds of thousands of clones, less than 85% recorded once. The CDR3 sequence is 13 residues long. CDR1 SQVTM and CDR2 ANQGSEA come from the germline V gene. Deletions cut 6 bases from V and 5 bases from J, with 16 bases between. The data belong to a study of shared clonotypes between healthy human individuals. Overall study results and limits: Clonotypes shared by all four donors outscored non-shared clonotypes in generation probability. Clonotype sharing among the donors was expected to vary with sequencing depth.

Sequencing input: memory CD4+ T cells sorted from blood. Stated subset: CD45RA-negative fraction. The sequence was collected from a woman in her 30s in good health. The chain joins TRBV29-1 to TRBJ2-5, with a possible D match to TRBD1 (6 bases). The CDR3 coding sequence is TGCAGCGTCGGTACCACAGGGTCTGAGACCCAGTACTTC. Its translation is CSVGTTGSETQYF.